This TCR beta chain was found in a study of PD-1 blockade in classical Hodgkin lymphoma. This clone counts as medium-sized. Profiling relied on immunoSEQ multiplex PCR, and the TCRdb table lists in-frame clones only, not all of them. The repertoire has approximately 25,000 clones, approximately 68% of them found once; the top ten carry approximately 3.6%. Indicated time point: cycle 4 day 1 (C4D1), after 5 to 7 weeks of nivolumab. Exposure to brentuximab vedotin varied, and each patient had relapsed following autologous stem cell transplantation. Deletions cut 2 bases from V and 2 bases from J, with 10 bases between. The CDR3 length is 14 residues. The V gene's germline CDR1 is MNHEY and CDR2 SVGAGI.

The V and J genes are TRBV6-5 and TRBJ2-7, with D unclear. Sample: peripheral blood mononuclear cells (PBMCs), taken before the fourth cycle of nivolumab. The source of this sequence is a human donor with classical Hodgkin lymphoma. CDR3 sequence: CASSYAPGAYEQYF. In nucleotides, the CDR3 is TGTGCCAGCAGTTACGCCCCCGGAGCCTACGAGCAGTACTTC.